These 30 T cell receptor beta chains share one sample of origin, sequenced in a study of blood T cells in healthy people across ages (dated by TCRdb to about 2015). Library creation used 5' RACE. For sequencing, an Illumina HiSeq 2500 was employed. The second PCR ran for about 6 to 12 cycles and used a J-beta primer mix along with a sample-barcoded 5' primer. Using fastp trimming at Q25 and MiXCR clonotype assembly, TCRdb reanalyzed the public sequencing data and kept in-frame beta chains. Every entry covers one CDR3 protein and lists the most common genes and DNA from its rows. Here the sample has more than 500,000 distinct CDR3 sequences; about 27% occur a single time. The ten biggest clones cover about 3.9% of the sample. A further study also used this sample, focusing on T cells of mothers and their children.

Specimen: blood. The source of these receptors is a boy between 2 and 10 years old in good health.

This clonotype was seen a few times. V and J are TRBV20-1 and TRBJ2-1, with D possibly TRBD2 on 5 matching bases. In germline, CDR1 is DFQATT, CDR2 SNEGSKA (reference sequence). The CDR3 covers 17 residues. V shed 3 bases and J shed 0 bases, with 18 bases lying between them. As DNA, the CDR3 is TGCAGTGCTAGTTCCGCCCTAAGCGGATCCTCCTACAATGAGCAGTTCTTC. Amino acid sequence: CSASSALSGSSYNEQFF.

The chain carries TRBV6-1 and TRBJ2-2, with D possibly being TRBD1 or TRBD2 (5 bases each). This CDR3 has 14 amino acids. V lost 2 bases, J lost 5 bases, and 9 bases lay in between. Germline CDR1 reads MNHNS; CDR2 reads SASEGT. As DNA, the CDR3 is TGTGCCAGCAGTGAACAGGGAGATACCGGGGAGCTGTTTTTT. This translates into CASSEQGDTGELFF.

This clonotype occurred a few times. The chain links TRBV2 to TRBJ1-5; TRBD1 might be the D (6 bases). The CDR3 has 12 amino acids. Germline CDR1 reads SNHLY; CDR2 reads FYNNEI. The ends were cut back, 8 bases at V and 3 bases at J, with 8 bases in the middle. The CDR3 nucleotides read TGTGCCAGCGCAGGGGACAATCAGCCCCAGCATTTT. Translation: CASAGDNQPQHF.

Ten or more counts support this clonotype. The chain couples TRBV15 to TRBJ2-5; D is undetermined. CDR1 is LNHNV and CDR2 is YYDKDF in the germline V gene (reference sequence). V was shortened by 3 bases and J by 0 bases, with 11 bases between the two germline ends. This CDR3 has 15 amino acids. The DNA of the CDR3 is TGTGCCACCAGCAGCGCTGTCCAGAACCAAGAGACCCAGTACTTC. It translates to CATSSAVQNQETQYF.

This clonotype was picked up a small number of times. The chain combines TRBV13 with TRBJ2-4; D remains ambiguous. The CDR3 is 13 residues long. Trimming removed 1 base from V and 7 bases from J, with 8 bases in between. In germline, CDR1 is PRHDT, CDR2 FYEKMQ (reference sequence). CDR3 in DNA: TGTGCCAGCAGCTTAGTTACAGACAACATTCAGTACTTC. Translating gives CASSLVTDNIQYF.

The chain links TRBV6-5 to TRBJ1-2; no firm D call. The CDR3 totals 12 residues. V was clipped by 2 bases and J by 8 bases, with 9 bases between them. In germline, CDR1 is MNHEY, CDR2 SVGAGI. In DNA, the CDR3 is TGTGCCAGCAGTTACCCGAGGGTAGGCTACACCTTC. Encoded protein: CASSYPRVGYTF.

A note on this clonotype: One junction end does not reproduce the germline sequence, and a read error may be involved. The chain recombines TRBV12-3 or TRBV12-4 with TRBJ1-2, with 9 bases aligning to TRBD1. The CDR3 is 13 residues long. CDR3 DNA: TGTGTCAGCAGTCCAACAGGGGGCGGCGGCTACACCTTC. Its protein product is CVSSPTGGGGYTF.

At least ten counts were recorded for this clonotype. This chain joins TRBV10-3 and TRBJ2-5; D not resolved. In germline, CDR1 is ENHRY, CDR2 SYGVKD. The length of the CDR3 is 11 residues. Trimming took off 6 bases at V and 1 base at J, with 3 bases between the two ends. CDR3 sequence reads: CAIRTQETQYF. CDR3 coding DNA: TGTGCCATCAGGACCCAAGAGACCCAGTACTTC.

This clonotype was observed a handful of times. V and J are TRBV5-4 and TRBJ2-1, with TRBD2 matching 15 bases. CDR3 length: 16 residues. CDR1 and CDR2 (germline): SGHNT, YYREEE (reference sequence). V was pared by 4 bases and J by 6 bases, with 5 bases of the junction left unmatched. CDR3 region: CASSKGLAGGANEQFF. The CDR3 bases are TGTGCCAGCAGCAAAGGACTAGCGGGAGGGGCCAATGAGCAGTTCTTC.

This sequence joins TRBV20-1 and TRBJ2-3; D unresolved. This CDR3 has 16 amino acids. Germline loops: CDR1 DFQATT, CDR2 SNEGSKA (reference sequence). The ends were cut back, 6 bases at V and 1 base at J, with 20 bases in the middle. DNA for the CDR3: TGCAGTGCCGACCCGGTGGCTACTGTTGGCACAGATACGCAGTATTTT. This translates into CSADPVATVGTDTQYF.

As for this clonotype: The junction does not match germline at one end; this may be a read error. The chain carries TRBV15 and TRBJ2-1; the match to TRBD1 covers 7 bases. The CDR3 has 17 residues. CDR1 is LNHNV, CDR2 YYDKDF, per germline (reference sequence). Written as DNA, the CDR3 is TGTGCCACCAGCGGAGACAGGGACCGAAGCTCCTACACTGAGCAGTTCTTC. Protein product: CATSGDRDRSSYTEQFF.

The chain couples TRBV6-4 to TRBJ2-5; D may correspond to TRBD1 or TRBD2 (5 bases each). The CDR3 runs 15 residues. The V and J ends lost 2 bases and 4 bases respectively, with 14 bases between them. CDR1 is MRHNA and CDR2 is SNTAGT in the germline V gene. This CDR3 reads CASSDGGYQGETQYF. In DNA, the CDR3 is TGTGCCAGCAGTGACGGGGGATACCAGGGAGAGACCCAGTACTTC.

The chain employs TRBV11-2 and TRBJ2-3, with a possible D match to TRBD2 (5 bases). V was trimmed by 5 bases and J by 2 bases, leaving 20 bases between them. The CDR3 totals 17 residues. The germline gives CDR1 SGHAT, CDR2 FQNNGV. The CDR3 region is CASSRDSLGITTDTQYF. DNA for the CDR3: TGTGCCAGCAGCCGGGATTCTCTAGGAATTACCACAGATACGCAGTATTTT.

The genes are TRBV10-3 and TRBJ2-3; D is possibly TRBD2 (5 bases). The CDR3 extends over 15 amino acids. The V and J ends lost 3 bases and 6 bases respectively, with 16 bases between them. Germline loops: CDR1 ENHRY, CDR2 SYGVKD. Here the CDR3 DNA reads TGTGCCATCAGTGAATGGAAGCGAACGGGGGATACGCAGTATTTT. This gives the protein CAISEWKRTGDTQYF.

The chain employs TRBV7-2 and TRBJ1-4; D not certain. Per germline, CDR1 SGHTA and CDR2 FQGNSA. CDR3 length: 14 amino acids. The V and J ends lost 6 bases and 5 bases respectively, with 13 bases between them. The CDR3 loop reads CASRNTHRNEKLFF. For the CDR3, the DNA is TGTGCCAGCAGGAACACCCACCGGAATGAAAAACTGTTTTTT.

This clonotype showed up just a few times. The CDR3 DNA sequence: TGCGCCAGCAGCTTGGCCAACACAGGCACAGATACGCAGTATTTT. It codes for CASSLANTGTDTQYF. J is TRBJ2-3 and V is TRBV5-1; D remains unclear. The germline V gene has CDR1 SGHRS and CDR2 YFSETQ. Trimming took 0 bases from V and 1 from J, leaving 9 bases between them. This CDR3 region has 15 residues.

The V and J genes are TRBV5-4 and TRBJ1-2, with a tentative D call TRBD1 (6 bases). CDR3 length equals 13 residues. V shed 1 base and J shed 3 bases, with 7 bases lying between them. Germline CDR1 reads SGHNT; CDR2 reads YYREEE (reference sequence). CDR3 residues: CASSLPGDYGYTF. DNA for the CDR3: TGTGCCAGCAGCTTGCCAGGGGACTATGGCTACACCTTC.

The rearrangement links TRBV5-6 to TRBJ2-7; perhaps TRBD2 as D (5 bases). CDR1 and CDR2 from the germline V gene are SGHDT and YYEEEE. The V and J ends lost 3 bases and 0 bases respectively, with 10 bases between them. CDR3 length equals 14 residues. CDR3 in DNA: TGTGCCAGCAGCTCGGACTGGGCCTCCTACGAGCAGTACTTC. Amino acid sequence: CASSSDWASYEQYF.

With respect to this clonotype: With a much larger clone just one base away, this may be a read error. The CDR3 coding sequence is TGTGCCAGCAAACTAACGGGAGGGGCCTCCTACAATGAGCAGTTCTTC. Translated, it gives CASKLTGGASYNEQFF. The rearrangement links TRBV28 to TRBJ2-1; 8 nucleotides align to TRBD2. The CDR3 length is 16 residues. Trimming removed 7 bases from V and 0 bases from J; junction bases left unmatched: 8. Per germline, CDR1 MDHEN and CDR2 SYDVKM.

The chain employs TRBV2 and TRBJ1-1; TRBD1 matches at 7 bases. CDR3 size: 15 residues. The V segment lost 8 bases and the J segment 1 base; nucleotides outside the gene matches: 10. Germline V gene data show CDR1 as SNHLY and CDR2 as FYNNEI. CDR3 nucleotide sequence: TGTGCCAGCTGGATTGGACAGGCGAGGAACACTGAAGCTTTCTTT. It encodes CASWIGQARNTEAFF. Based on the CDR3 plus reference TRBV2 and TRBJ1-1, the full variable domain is EPEVTQTPSHQVTQMGQEVILRCVPISNHLYFYWYRQILGQKVEFLVSFYNNEISEKSEIFDDQFSVERPDGSNFTLKIRSTKLEDSAMYFCASWIGQARNTEAFFGQGTRLTVV.

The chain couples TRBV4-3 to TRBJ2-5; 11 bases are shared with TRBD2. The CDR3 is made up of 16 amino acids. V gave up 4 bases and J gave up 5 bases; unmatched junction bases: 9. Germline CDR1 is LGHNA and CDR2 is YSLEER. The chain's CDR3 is CASSLSGRAGSETQYF. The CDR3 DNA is TGCGCCAGCAGCCTTAGCGGGAGGGCCGGGTCGGAGACCCAGTACTTC.

The DNA of the CDR3 is TGCAGTGCTAGAGGTCCGACAGGGAGGAGGGCCGGGAGAGGGAATGAGCAGTTCTTC. Its protein product is CSARGPTGRRAGRGNEQFF. The chain is built from TRBV20-1 and TRBJ2-5, with D maybe TRBD1 (7 bases). Gene TRBJ2-1 matches the end of the DNA better, so the J call may be wrong. This CDR3 spans 19 amino acids. Germline loops: CDR1 DFQATT, CDR2 SNEGSKA (reference sequence).

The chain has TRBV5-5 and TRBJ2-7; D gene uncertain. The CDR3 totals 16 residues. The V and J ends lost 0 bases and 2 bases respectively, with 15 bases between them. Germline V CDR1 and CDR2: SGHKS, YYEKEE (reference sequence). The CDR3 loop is CASSLVRVSETYEQYF. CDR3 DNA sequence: TGTGCCAGCAGCTTGGTCCGAGTCTCCGAAACCTACGAGCAGTACTTC.

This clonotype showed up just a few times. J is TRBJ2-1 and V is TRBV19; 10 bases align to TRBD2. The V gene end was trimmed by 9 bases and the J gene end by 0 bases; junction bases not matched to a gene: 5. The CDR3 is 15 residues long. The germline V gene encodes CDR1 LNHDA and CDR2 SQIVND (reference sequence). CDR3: CARPGLASSYNEQFF. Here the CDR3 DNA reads TGTGCCAGGCCGGGACTAGCGAGCTCCTACAATGAGCAGTTCTTC.

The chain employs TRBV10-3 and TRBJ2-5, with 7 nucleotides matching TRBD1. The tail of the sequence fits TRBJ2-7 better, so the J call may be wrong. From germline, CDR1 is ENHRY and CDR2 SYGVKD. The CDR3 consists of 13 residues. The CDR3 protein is CAISLDRSYEQYF. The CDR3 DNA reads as TGTGCCATCAGCTTGGACAGGTCCTACGAGCAGTACTTC.

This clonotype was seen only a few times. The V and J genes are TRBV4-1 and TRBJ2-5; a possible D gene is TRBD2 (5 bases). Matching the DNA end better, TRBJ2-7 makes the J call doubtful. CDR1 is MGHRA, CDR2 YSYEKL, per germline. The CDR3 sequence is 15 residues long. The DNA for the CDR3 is TGCGCCAGCAGCCCGTCTAGCATTCGCTCCTACGAGCAGTACTTC. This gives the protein CASSPSSIRSYEQYF.

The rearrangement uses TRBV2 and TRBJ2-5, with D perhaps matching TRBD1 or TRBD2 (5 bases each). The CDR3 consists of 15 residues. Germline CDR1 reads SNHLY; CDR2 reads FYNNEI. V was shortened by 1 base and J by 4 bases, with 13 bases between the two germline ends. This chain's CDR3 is CASSEGFRGVETQYF. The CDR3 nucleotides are TGTGCCAGCAGTGAAGGGTTTAGGGGAGTAGAGACCCAGTACTTC.

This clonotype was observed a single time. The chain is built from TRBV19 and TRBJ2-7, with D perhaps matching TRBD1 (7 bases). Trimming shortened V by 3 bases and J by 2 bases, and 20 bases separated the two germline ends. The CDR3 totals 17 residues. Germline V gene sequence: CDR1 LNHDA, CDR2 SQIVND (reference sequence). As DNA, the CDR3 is TGTGCCAGTAGTATTGCGGCGGGGACAGTGAATGCCTACGAGCAGTACTTC. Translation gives CASSIAAGTVNAYEQYF.

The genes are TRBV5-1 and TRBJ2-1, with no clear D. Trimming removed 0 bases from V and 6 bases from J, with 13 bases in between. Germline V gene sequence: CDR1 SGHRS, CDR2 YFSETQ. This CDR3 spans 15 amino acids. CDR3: CASSLGVSSGNEQFF. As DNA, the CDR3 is TGCGCCAGCAGCTTGGGGGTTTCTTCCGGCAATGAGCAGTTCTTC.

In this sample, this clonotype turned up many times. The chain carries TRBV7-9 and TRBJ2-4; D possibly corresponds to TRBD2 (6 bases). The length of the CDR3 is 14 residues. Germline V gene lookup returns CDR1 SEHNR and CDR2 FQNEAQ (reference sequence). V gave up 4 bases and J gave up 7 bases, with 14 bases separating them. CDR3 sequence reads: CASSSPGLGNIQYF. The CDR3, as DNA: TGTGCCAGCAGCTCCCCGGGACTCGGGAACATTCAGTACTTC. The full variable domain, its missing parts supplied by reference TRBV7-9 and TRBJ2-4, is DTGVSQNPRHKITKRGQNVTFRCDPISEHNRLYWYRQTLGQGPEFLTYFQNEAQLEKSRLLSDRFSAERPKGSFSTLEIQRTEQGDSAMYLCASSSPGLGNIQYFGAGTRLSVL.